This is a list of T cell receptor beta chains from one sample in a study of shared clonotypes between healthy human individuals. Some clones are missing from TCRdb's copy, which holds only in-frame ones; the method was immunoSEQ multiplex PCR. This table holds about 660,000 clones, approximately 74% found once. The sample taken for sequencing was memory CD4+ T cells sorted from blood. The receptors shown here come from a woman aged 25-40 years in good health. Both conserved end residues are part of each CDR3. Fields, in order: D gene, V gene, clone size, J gene, CDR3 DNA, CDR3 protein. A D gene is named only where the DNA matches it firmly. Rows give clone size only sometimes, using once, few, many, or a class for an expanded clone.

NA	TRBV7-9	many	TRBJ1-2	TGTGCCAGCAGCCCCCCTCGCTGGGTAGATGGCTACACCTTC	CASSPPRWVDGYTF
NA	TRBV7-2	NA	TRBJ1-4	TGTGCCAGCAGCTTCGCGGGGTCTAATGAAAAACTGTTTTTT	CASSFAGSNEKLFF
NA	TRBV28	NA	TRBJ1-2	TGTGCCAGCGCACCCCTGGGCTGGGGCTACACCTTC	CASAPLGWGYTF
TRBD1	TRBV2	NA	TRBJ2-7	TGTGCCAGCAGTCGAGGACAGGCGAGCTCCTACGAGCAGTACTTC	CASSRGQASSYEQYF
TRBD1	TRBV4-1	many	TRBJ1-5	TGCGCCAGCAGCTTGACACAACTCAGGGGGCCCCAGCCCCAGCATTTT	CASSLTQLRGPQPQHF
NA	TRBV5-6	few	TRBJ1-2	TGTGCCAGCAGCTTGGCAGACAGAAACTATGGCTACACCTTC	CASSLADRNYGYTF
NA	TRBV18	NA	TRBJ2-5	TGTGCCAGCTCACCCGATTCGGGAGAGACCCAGTACTTC	CASSPDSGETQYF
NA	TRBV7-9	NA	TRBJ1-1	TGTGCCAGCAGCTTAGCCGCCGGGACGGGCGGATCTGAAGCTTTCTTT	CASSLAAGTGGSEAFF
NA	TRBV10-2	NA	TRBJ1-2	TGCGCCAGCAGTGCGACCGAATATGGCTACACCTTC	CASSATEYGYTF
NA	TRBV27	NA	TRBJ2-7	TGTGCCACCTCCCTACGTTCGGGCTACGAGCAGTACTTC	CATSLRSGYEQYF
NA	TRBV11-3	NA	TRBJ2-7	TGTGCCAGCAGCTTAGGGATGGGGCGGAACGAGCAGTACTTC	CASSLGMGRNEQYF
NA	TRBV15	NA	TRBJ1-5	TGTGCCACCAGCAGAGTGTCTTACGATCAGCCCCAGCATTTT	CATSRVSYDQPQHF
TRBD2	TRBV28	NA	TRBJ2-1	TGTGCCAGCAGCTCCCCCACTAGCGGGAGGGCCAATGAGCAGTTCTTC	CASSSPTSGRANEQFF
NA	TRBV29-1	NA	TRBJ2-7	TGCAGCGTACTAACCGACGGGGACGAGCAGTACTTC	CSVLTDGDEQYF
TRBD1	TRBV27	NA	TRBJ2-7	TGTGCCAGCAAGGGGGACAGGGGGTCCGGCGAGCAGTACTTC	CASKGDRGSGEQYF
NA	TRBV27	NA	TRBJ1-5	TGTGCCAGCAGTCCCAACCGACAGCCCAATCAGCCCCAGCATTTT	CASSPNRQPNQPQHF